This T cell receptor beta chain was obtained from a study of cytomegalovirus exposure and HLA in healthy donors. General study results and limits: Most TCR sequences showed up rarely, but some public TCRs showed up in many donors.

Remarks on this clone: The antigen remains undetermined.

TCRdb's copy holds only in-frame clones and misses some; the assay was immunoSEQ multiplex PCR. The data hold about 160,000 clones, with about nine tenths observed a single time. Germline V gives CDR1 GTSNPN, CDR2 SVGIG (reference sequence). V was trimmed by 3 bases and J by 3 bases, leaving 12 bases between them. The CDR3 consists of 13 residues. Specimen: PBMCs. The V call is TRBV30, the J call TRBJ2-7, with D hard to call. This receptor was obtained from a woman aged 18-29 years in good health and CMV-seropositive. The CDR3 nucleotides read TGTGCCTGGAGCCCTAACCCGAACTACGAGCAGTACTTC. Residues: CAWSPNPNYEQYF.